This TCR beta chain was captured by sequencing in a study of a mutant IDH1 vaccine in newly diagnosed glioma. Overall study: Vaccine dosing followed radiotherapy by 4-6 weeks, or accompanied temozolomide cycles. Points from the study as a whole: Apparently, pseudoprogression bore no relation to changes among the top peripheral T cell clonotypes.

CDR1 is LGHNA, CDR2 YSLEER, per germline. V shed 4 bases and J 2 bases; nucleotides not matched to a gene: 12. The CDR3 loop spans 17 amino acids. A note on this clone: Its antigen is undetermined.

Profiling relied on immunoSEQ multiplex PCR, and the TCRdb table lists in-frame clones only, not all of them. Of tens of thousands of clones listed, 85% to 90% are singletons. Time point reported: week 11, during vaccination. Vaccination used 300 ug of mutant IDH1 20-mer peptide per dose, with topical imiquimod. The donor cohort comprised cases of new WHO grade 3 or 4 IDH1-mutant, ATRX-lost astrocytoma. This sequence was found in a middle-aged woman with glioma. The sequencing used PBMCs, collected from a glioma patient whose treatment included an IDH1 peptide vaccine. V usage is TRBV4-3 and J usage is TRBJ1-2; 8 bases map to TRBD1. CDR3 coding DNA: TGCGCCAGCAGCCGAACCGGGACAGGAGCTGTAAACTATGGCTACACCTTC. Amino acid sequence: CASSRTGTGAVNYGYTF.